The clone carrying this T cell receptor beta chain was counted at least ten times. The J segment lost 7 bases and the V segment lost 7 bases, leaving 14 bases of the junction unmatched. The length of the CDR3 is 14 residues. CDR1 and CDR2 (germline): SQVTM, ANQGSEA. This record belongs to a study of identical twins. TCRdb reprocessed the 5' RACE reads via MiXCR and lists one record per CDR3 protein. The data hold about 100,000 distinct CDR3 sequences, with roughly 6% observed a single time. J is TRBJ1-2 and V is TRBV29-1, with 8 bases matching TRBD1. The sequenced sample was memory T cells sorted from blood. This sequence originates from a woman aged 50 to 60 in good health. The CDR3 sequence: CSASFPGQAGGYTF. The DNA of the CDR3 is TGCAGCGCATCTTTTCCGGGACAGGCGGGTGGCTACACCTTC. Full variable domain (rest looked up from reference TRBV29-1 and TRBJ1-2): SAVISQKPSRDICQRGTSLTIQCQVDSQVTMMFWYRQQPGQSLTLIATANQGSEATYESGFVIDKFPISRPNLTFSTLTVSNMSPEDSSIYLCSASFPGQAGGYTFGSGTRLTVV.